Below, 28 T cell receptor beta chains from the same sample are listed, as sequenced in a study of Graves' ophthalmopathy and Graves' hyperthyroidism. Amplification of TCR beta CDR3 regions used RNA transcripts. RT-PCR in the first round used HTBI primers; a second-round multiplex PCR followed. TCRdb re-called the multiplex PCR reads with MiXCR, one entry per CDR3 protein. The data contain about 390,000 distinct CDR3 sequences, roughly a sixth of them singletons. The source material was peripheral blood. The receptor source for this set is an adult woman with stable Graves' hyperthyroidism.

Concerning this clonotype: This may come from a read error, since a much larger clone is one base off. The V gene is TRBV20-1, the J gene TRBJ2-3, with 13 nucleotides matching TRBD2. Germline V gives CDR1 DFQATT, CDR2 SNEGSKA (reference sequence). V trimming: 7 bases; J trimming: 0 bases; junction bases outside the gene matches: 4. The CDR3 is 15 residues long. This CDR3 reads CSVETSGRSTDTQYF. The CDR3 DNA sequence: TGCAGTGTTGAGACTAGCGGGAGGAGCACAGATACGCAGTATTTT.

This clonotype appeared many times. V gene TRBV4-3 combines with J gene TRBJ1-3; unclear D gene. The CDR3 totals 17 residues. Trimming removed 0 bases at V and 0 bases at J, with 12 bases between. Germline V CDR1 and CDR2: LGHNA, YSLEER. The CDR3 DNA follows: TGCGCCAGCAGCCAAGATCCTGAGAGCTACTCTGGAAACACCATATATTTT. Its protein product is CASSQDPESYSGNTIYF.

The sample holds many counts of this clonotype. At one of its ends the junction is not consistent with the germline gene, which may arise from a read error. V is TRBV12-3 or TRBV12-4 and J is TRBJ2-5; 8 bases fit TRBD2. This CDR3 region has 16 residues. The CDR3 DNA follows: TGTGCCAGCAGTCTCGGTAGTAGCGGGGACCAAGAGGCCCAGTACTTC. Protein sequence: CASSLGSSGDQEAQYF.

This clonotype was seen many times. The chain uses TRBV4-1 and TRBJ2-5; D not resolved. CDR1 and CDR2 from the germline V gene are MGHRA and YSYEKL. With 1 base removed from V and 4 bases from J, the gap between germline ends came to 4 bases. The CDR3 is 12 residues long. The CDR3 sequence: CASSQAGETQYF. For the CDR3, the DNA is TGCGCCAGCAGCCAAGCGGGAGAGACCCAGTACTTC.

The chain recombines TRBV28 with TRBJ1-1; 7 bases map to TRBD1. Germline loops: CDR1 MDHEN, CDR2 SYDVKM. The CDR3 consists of 14 residues. V shed 5 bases and J 6 bases; nucleotides not matched to a gene: 9. In DNA, the CDR3 is TGTGCCAGCAGTCCCGACAGGGAACGACCTGAAGCTTTCTTT. This translates into CASSPDRERPEAFF.

The chain employs TRBV6-1 and TRBJ1-1; 7 bases match TRBD1. With 5 bases clipped from V and 1 base from J, the junction kept 4 bases outside the gene matches. Germline V lookup: CDR1 MNHNS, CDR2 SASEGT. The CDR3 spans 14 residues. The CDR3 protein is CASSTGATNTEAFF. In DNA form, the CDR3 reads TGTGCCAGCAGTACAGGGGCGACGAACACTGAAGCTTTCTTT.

This clonotype was seen many times. The V gene is TRBV12-3 or TRBV12-4, the J gene TRBJ1-1; 8 bases map to TRBD1. The CDR3 totals 14 residues. Unmatched junction bases numbered 5, after V lost 6 bases and J lost 2 bases. CDR3 bases: TGTGCCAGCAGGACGGGGACAGGCAACACTGAAGCTTTCTTT. The encoded protein is CASRTGTGNTEAFF.

The sample holds many counts of this clonotype. The CDR3 loop reads CASSRDIQDGYTF. The CDR3 coding sequence is TGTGCCAGCAGCCGGGACATCCAAGATGGCTACACCTTC. This chain joins TRBV6-2 or TRBV6-3 and TRBJ1-2; possible D gene TRBD1, 6 bases. The CDR3 covers 13 residues. Trimming took 6 bases from V and 6 from J, leaving 14 bases between them. Per the germline V gene, CDR1 is MNHEY and CDR2 is SVGEGT.

This clonotype has at least ten counts. The V call is TRBV5-1, the J call TRBJ2-2; perhaps TRBD1 as D (5 bases). The V and J ends lost 0 bases and 3 bases respectively, with 9 bases between them. This CDR3 is 15 amino acids long. Germline V gene data show CDR1 as SGHRS and CDR2 as YFSETQ. CDR3 residues: CASSLVTGDTGELFF. The CDR3 DNA reads as TGCGCCAGCAGCTTGGTAACAGGTGACACCGGGGAGCTGTTTTTT.

This clonotype was picked up many times. The chain couples TRBV4-1 to TRBJ2-5; 8 bases align to TRBD1. Germline CDR1 and CDR2: MGHRA and YSYEKL. CDR3 length: 15 amino acids. Trimming removed 3 bases from V and 7 bases from J; junction bases left unmatched: 10. CDR3 sequence reads: CASSQPDREGWTQYF. The CDR3 region has the DNA TGCGCCAGCAGCCAGCCGGACAGGGAAGGGTGGACCCAGTACTTC.

The table lists this clonotype with many counts. This chain uses TRBV6-2 or TRBV6-3 with TRBJ2-6; 8 positions agree with TRBD1. V trimming: 4 bases; J trimming: 0 bases; junction bases outside the gene matches: 2. CDR1 is MNHEY and CDR2 is SVGEGT in the germline V gene. The CDR3 consists of 16 residues. DNA of the CDR3: TGTGCCAGCAGTTTGGACAGGGCCTCTGGGGCCAACGTCCTGACTTTC. Translation: CASSLDRASGANVLTF.

This clonotype was counted ten times or more. This chain uses TRBV5-1 with TRBJ1-6; TRBD1 agrees at 7 bases. This CDR3 is 16 amino acids long. The ends lost 4 bases at V and 10 bases at J; junction bases unmatched: 14. CDR1 and CDR2 (germline): SGHRS, YFSETQ. CDR3 in DNA: TGCGCCAGCAGCCCCGGACAGGTGGGTTCCGGATCACCCCTCCACTTT. Protein sequence: CASSPGQVGSGSPLHF.

A note on this clonotype: The CDR3 does not end in the conserved phenylalanine or tryptophan, so this is likely a read error. J is TRBJ2-5 and V is TRBV10-3, with D tentatively TRBD1 (6 bases). Germline V gene data show CDR1 as ENHRY and CDR2 as SYGVKD. This CDR3 has 12 residues. The CDR3 protein is CAATGNQESQYY. The CDR3 coding sequence is TGTGCCGCAACAGGGAACCAAGAGTCCCAGTACTAC.

This clonotype was observed many times. The J gene is TRBJ2-4, the V gene TRBV2, with D perhaps given as TRBD1 or TRBD2 (6 bases each). The CDR3 is 11 residues long. Germline V gives CDR1 SNHLY, CDR2 FYNNEI. V gave up 8 bases and J gave up 12 bases, with 14 bases separating them. The CDR3 DNA reads TGTGCCAGCGGCAGTGGGGGGCCTCAGTACTTC. It codes for CASGSGGPQYF.

Ten or more counts support this clonotype. CDR3 in amino acids: CSARDPLVYEQYF. The CDR3, as DNA: TGCAGTGCTAGAGACCCACTAGTCTACGAGCAGTACTTC. The J gene is TRBJ2-7, the V gene TRBV20-1; possible D gene TRBD2, 5 bases. Germline assignment: CDR1 DFQATT and CDR2 SNEGSKA (reference sequence). V was cut by 0 bases and J by 3 bases, with 9 bases left in between. The CDR3 length is 13 residues.

The chain couples TRBV30 to TRBJ2-7, with D hard to call. Germline loops: CDR1 GTSNPN, CDR2 SVGIG (reference sequence). Between the trimmed V and J ends, which lost 3 bases and 3 bases, there was a span of 12 bases. CDR3 size: 13 residues. CDR3 sequence (DNA): TGTGCCTGGAGCCTCACCCGTTACTACGAGCAGTACTTC. Amino acid sequence: CAWSLTRYYEQYF.

This clonotype showed up just a few times. The genes are TRBV27 and TRBJ1-1; D may be TRBD1 (5 bases). The CDR3 covers 12 residues. Germline loops: CDR1 MNHEY, CDR2 SMNVEV (reference sequence). With 5 bases removed from V and 8 bases from J, the gap between germline ends came to 12 bases. The CDR3 DNA reads as TGTGCCAGCAGTCAGCCAGGGAAGGAAGCTTTCTTT. Residues: CASSQPGKEAFF.

This clonotype was counted many times. This chain joins TRBV6-5 and TRBJ1-2; no firm D call. The germline V and J ends were trimmed by 2 bases and 5 bases, with 15 bases remaining between them. This CDR3 comprises 15 residues. Germline CDR1 is MNHEY and CDR2 is SVGAGI. In nucleotides, the CDR3 is TGTGCCAGCAGTTACCGCGACTTACGGAGATATGGCTACACCTTC. Its translation is CASSYRDLRRYGYTF.

This clonotype has a count of ten or more. The V and J genes are TRBV15 and TRBJ2-2, with 8 bases matching TRBD2. The CDR3 covers 16 residues. From germline, CDR1 is LNHNV and CDR2 YYDKDF (reference sequence). V dropped 1 base and J dropped 1; count of bases not matched to a gene: 2. This CDR3 reads CATSRALAENTGELFF. CDR3 DNA sequence: TGTGCCACCAGCAGAGCACTAGCGGAGAACACCGGGGAGCTGTTTTTT. The variable domain in full, with the rest retrieved from reference TRBV15 and TRBJ2-2, is DAMVIQNPRYQVTQFGKPVTLSCSQTLNHNVMYWYQQKSSQAPKLLFHYYDKDFNNEADTPDNFQSRRPNTSFCFLDIRSPGLGDTAMYLCATSRALAENTGELFFGEGSRLTVL.

Many counts were recorded for this clonotype. The chain combines TRBV12-3 or TRBV12-4 with TRBJ1-5, with D hard to call. This CDR3 region has 13 residues. Trimming took 6 bases from V and 5 from J, leaving 11 bases between them. CDR3 loop: CASSQIRDQPQHF. CDR3 sequence (DNA): TGTGCCAGCAGCCAGATCAGAGATCAGCCCCAGCATTTT.

CDR3 coding DNA: TGTGCCAGCAGTCCTACAGGGTTCAATGAGCAGTTCTTC. Translation gives CASSPTGFNEQFF. The gene calls are TRBV12-3 or TRBV12-4 and TRBJ2-1, with a possible D match to TRBD1 (6 bases). The V end lost 5 bases, the J end lost 6 bases, and 11 bases lay between the germline ends. The CDR3 is 13 amino acids.

This clonotype was counted at least ten times. The chain is built from TRBV20-1 and TRBJ2-5, with D possibly matching TRBD2 (6 bases). Germline V gene lookup returns CDR1 DFQATT and CDR2 SNEGSKA (reference sequence). This CDR3 is 13 amino acids long. V was clipped by 6 bases and J by 3 bases, with 14 bases between them. This CDR3 reads CSAMTRNKETQYF. DNA of the CDR3: TGCAGTGCGATGACTAGAAACAAAGAGACCCAGTACTTC.

The chain joins TRBV3-1 to TRBJ2-6; D call uncertain. Trimming removed 5 bases from V and 2 bases from J, with 16 bases in between. CDR3 length equals 17 residues. Germline lookup yields CDR1 LGHDT and CDR2 YNNKEL (reference sequence). CDR3 DNA sequence: TGTGCCAGCAGCAAGAAATTCGAGATGGCTGGGGCCAACGTCCTGACTTTC. Its translation: CASSKKFEMAGANVLTF.

At least ten counts were recorded for this clonotype. The gene calls are TRBV30 and TRBJ1-1, with a possible D match to TRBD1 (6 bases). Germline V lookup: CDR1 GTSNPN, CDR2 SVGIG (reference sequence). The CDR3 runs to 15 residues. Trimming removed 2 bases from V and 5 bases from J, with 18 bases in between. CDR3 sequence reads: CAWSPQGTRATEAFF. The CDR3 nucleotides read TGTGCCTGGAGTCCCCAGGGGACCCGGGCTACTGAAGCTTTCTTT.

The chain has TRBV7-6 and TRBJ2-7, with D perhaps TRBD1 (5 bases). Germline V gene sequence: CDR1 SGHVS, CDR2 FNYEAQ. Between the trimmed V and J ends, which lost 4 bases and 7 bases, there was a span of 8 bases. CDR3 length: 11 residues. CDR3 region: CASSSDKEQYF. The CDR3 DNA reads TGTGCCAGCAGCTCGGACAAGGAGCAGTACTTC.

This clonotype occurred many times. V and J are TRBV7-3 and TRBJ2-2; weak D call: TRBD2 (6 bases). The CDR3 spans 18 residues. Germline V gene data show CDR1 as SGHTA and CDR2 as FQGTGA. V lost 5 bases and J 7 bases, leaving 26 bases between the germline ends. The CDR3 DNA sequence: TGTGCCAGCAGCCCTAACCCCGGGACTGCTCGAGTGGGCGGGGAGCTGTTTTTT. Encoded protein: CASSPNPGTARVGGELFF.

This clonotype was seen repeatedly, ten times or more. V usage is TRBV6-2 or TRBV6-3 and J usage is TRBJ1-2; 10 bases line up with TRBD1. V lost 7 bases to trimming and J lost 3 bases; unmatched junction nucleotides: 2. The CDR3 is made up of 13 amino acids. Germline-derived CDR1 and CDR2 are MNHEY and SVGEGT. CDR3 DNA: TGTGCCAGCACCGGACAGGGGGACTATGGCTACACCTTC. This encodes CASTGQGDYGYTF.

V usage is TRBV20-1 and J usage is TRBJ2-7; 8 bases match TRBD2. The CDR3 is made up of 14 amino acids. The trim removed 0 bases at V and 4 bases at J, leaving 5 bases unmatched. CDR1 is DFQATT, CDR2 SNEGSKA, per germline (reference sequence). CDR3 amino acids: CSARDPSGGYEQYF. DNA of the CDR3: TGCAGTGCTAGAGATCCCAGCGGGGGTTACGAGCAGTACTTC.